These 18 T cell receptor beta chains were sequenced from one sample in a study of blood T cell repertoires in COVID-19. The data were produced by immunoSEQ multiplex PCR, yet TCRdb's version contains in-frame clones alone and is incomplete. The sample holds 240,000 or so clones, approximately 90% seen once. Material: PBMCs or T cells enriched from blood (not recorded which). These receptors originate from a middle-aged man who had recovered from COVID-19.

This chain joins TRBV9 and TRBJ2-7; 7 bases are shared with TRBD2. J lost 4 bases, V lost 5 bases, and 9 bases had no gene match. The CDR3 runs 14 residues. Germline lookup yields CDR1 SGDLS and CDR2 YYNGEE. The CDR3 sequence: CASRPGLQVYEQYF. In DNA form, the CDR3 reads TGTGCCAGCAGGCCGGGACTACAAGTTTACGAGCAGTACTTC.

A few counts support this clone. Other DNA variants within this sample encode the same CDR3. The CDR3, as DNA: TGTGCCAGCAGCCGCCTAGCGGGGGACTCCTACGAGCAGTACTTC. Encoded protein: CASSRLAGDSYEQYF. V usage is TRBV7-8 and J usage is TRBJ2-7; 10 bases agree with TRBD2. This CDR3 has 15 amino acids. Germline lookup yields CDR1 SGHVS and CDR2 FQNEAQ. V lost 5 bases, J lost 0 bases, and 4 bases stayed unmatched.

The gene calls are TRBV7-2 and TRBJ1-1; D is possibly TRBD1 (6 bases). The germline CDR1 and CDR2 sequences are SGHTA and FQGNSA. This CDR3 region has 13 residues. The V gene lost 5 bases and the J gene lost 1 base, with 8 bases spanning the gap. The CDR3 nucleotides read TGTGCCAGCAGCAGGGGGACGAACACTGAAGCTTTCTTT. Its protein product is CASSRGTNTEAFF.

The chain recombines TRBV2 with TRBJ1-2; D ambiguous. The V gene lost 5 bases and the J gene lost 3 bases, with 13 bases spanning the gap. CDR3 length: 14 amino acids. The germline CDR1 and CDR2 sequences are SNHLY and FYNNEI. Here the CDR3 reads CASSFGRGDYGYTF. DNA of the CDR3: TGTGCCAGCAGTTTCGGGCGCGGGGACTATGGCTACACCTTC.

The chain has TRBV12-5 and TRBJ1-3, with D possibly TRBD1 on 5 matching bases. This CDR3 spans 18 amino acids. Per the germline V gene, CDR1 is LGHNT and CDR2 is FRNRAP. V was cut by 7 bases and J by 2 bases, with 24 bases left in between. The CDR3 loop reads CASALHGRRGRTGNTIYF. The DNA for the CDR3 is TGTGCTAGTGCCCTCCACGGAAGGCGGGGACGCACTGGAAACACCATATATTTT.

The genes are TRBV12-3 or TRBV12-4 and TRBJ2-2; no clear D. The CDR3 loop spans 11 amino acids. V was pared by 6 bases and J by 11 bases, with 10 bases between. CDR3 residues: CASSHETELFF. CDR3 nucleotide sequence: TGTGCCAGCAGCCATGAAACTGAGCTGTTTTTT.

The chain links TRBV6-5 to TRBJ1-5; TRBD1 agrees at 7 bases. The germline gives CDR1 MNHEY, CDR2 SVGAGI. J lost 2 bases, V lost 6 bases, and 7 bases had no gene match. The CDR3 runs 15 residues. This CDR3 reads CASRSRGFGNQPQHF. The CDR3 DNA reads TGTGCCAGCAGGTCCAGGGGGTTCGGCAATCAGCCCCAGCATTTT.

This clone appeared many times. This rearrangement joins TRBV4-1 to TRBJ2-1; D not certain. V was shortened by 2 bases and J by 8 bases, with 10 bases between the two germline ends. Germline-derived CDR1 and CDR2 are MGHRA and YSYEKL. The CDR3 covers 13 residues. The CDR3 coding sequence is TGCGCCAGCAGCCAAAGCGACGGCGATGAGCAGTTCTTC. It translates to CASSQSDGDEQFF.

The V gene is TRBV24-1, the J gene TRBJ1-2; 9 nucleotides match TRBD1. With V trimmed by 3 bases and J by 4 bases, 8 bases remained unmatched. Germline V gene sequence: CDR1 KGHDR, CDR2 SFDVKD. This CDR3 comprises 16 residues. The DNA for the CDR3 is TGTGCCACCAGTGATCCGAGCACAGGGGGCGTCTATGGCTACACCTTC. This translates into CATSDPSTGGVYGYTF.

This chain links TRBV28 with TRBJ1-1, with TRBD1 matching over 7 bases. V gave up 8 bases and J gave up 0 bases; unmatched junction bases: 12. Germline loops: CDR1 MDHEN, CDR2 SYDVKM. The CDR3 runs to 16 residues. In nucleotides, the CDR3 is TGTGCCAGCGAGACCCGACAGGGCAGTATGAACACTGAAGCTTTCTTT. Its translation is CASETRQGSMNTEAFF. The full variable domain, its missing parts supplied by reference TRBV28 and TRBJ1-1, is DVKVTQSSRYLVKRTGEKVFLECVQDMDHENMFWYRQDPGLGLRLIYFSYDVKMKEKGDIPEGYSVSREKKERFSLILESASTNQTSMYLCASETRQGSMNTEAFFGQGTRLTVV.

This chain connects TRBV4-2 to TRBJ2-1, with 7 bases identical to TRBD2. This CDR3 comprises 12 residues. Germline V gene lookup returns CDR1 LGHNA and CDR2 YNFKEQ. With V trimmed by 4 bases and J by 10 bases, 4 bases remained unmatched. CDR3: CASSPAAGEQFF. CDR3 DNA sequence: TGTGCCAGCAGCCCAGCAGCGGGGGAGCAGTTCTTC.

This clone was recorded many times. The chain couples TRBV18 to TRBJ1-6, with TRBD1 matching over 9 bases. Germline lookup yields CDR1 KGHSH and CDR2 LQKENI. This CDR3 spans 15 amino acids. V dropped 5 bases and J dropped 8; count of bases not matched to a gene: 7. CDR3 residues: CASSTTGGLDSPLHF. The CDR3, as DNA: TGTGCCAGCTCAACTACAGGGGGCCTGGATTCACCCCTCCACTTT.

The V call is TRBV4-1, the J call TRBJ2-7; D unclear. CDR1 and CDR2 (germline): MGHRA, YSYEKL. Trimming shortened V by 0 bases and J by 2 bases, and 11 bases separated the two germline ends. The CDR3 covers 15 residues. The CDR3, as DNA: TGCGCCAGCAGCCAAGATGGGCAGGCTGCCTACGAGCAGTACTTC. Translated, it gives CASSQDGQAAYEQYF.

V is TRBV19 and J is TRBJ2-7, with 10 bases fitting TRBD2. This CDR3 region has 15 residues. J lost 4 bases, V lost 5 bases, and 8 bases had no gene match. Germline CDR1 reads LNHDA; CDR2 reads SQIVND (reference sequence). CDR3 sequence (DNA): TGTGCCAGTAGTGCCCTTTTAGCGGGGGGATACGAGCAGTACTTC. It codes for CASSALLAGGYEQYF. Complete variable domain (other parts from reference TRBV19 and TRBJ2-7): DGGITQSPKYLFRKEGQNVTLSCEQNLNHDAMYWYRQDPGQGLRLIYYSQIVNDFQKGDIAEGYSVSREKKESFPLTVTSAQKNPTAFYLCASSALLAGGYEQYFGPGTRLTVT.

This chain joins TRBV29-1 and TRBJ2-7, with TRBD1 identical over 7 bases. Germline V CDR1 and CDR2: SQVTM, ANQGSEA. CDR3 length equals 13 residues. Trimming cost V 4 bases and J 3 bases; bases outside gene matches: 6. The CDR3 DNA is TGCAGCGTTGGACAGGGTGGTTTCTACGAGCAGTACTTC. Its protein product is CSVGQGGFYEQYF.

The chain links TRBV5-4 to TRBJ1-4, with TRBD1 identical over 8 bases. CDR1 and CDR2 from the germline V gene are SGHNT and YYREEE (reference sequence). V dropped 3 bases and J dropped 8; count of bases not matched to a gene: 9. The CDR3 sequence is 15 residues long. CDR3 in DNA: TGTGCCAGCAGCTCGAGACAGGGGATTAGGGAAAAACTGTTTTTT. Protein product: CASSSRQGIREKLFF.

The chain couples TRBV2 to TRBJ1-4, with no clear D. V was pared by 4 bases and J by 3 bases, with 12 bases between. The CDR3 length is 15 residues. Looked up from germline, CDR1 is SNHLY and CDR2 is FYNNEI. The CDR3 DNA sequence: TGTGCCAGCAGTGTAGCGGGCAACCCTAATGAAAAACTGTTTTTT. This gives the protein CASSVAGNPNEKLFF. The entire variable domain, with the rest obtained from reference TRBV2 and TRBJ1-4, is as follows: EPEVTQTPSHQVTQMGQEVILRCVPISNHLYFYWYRQILGQKVEFLVSFYNNEISEKSEIFDDQFSVERPDGSNFTLKIRSTKLEDSAMYFCASSVAGNPNEKLFFGSGTQLSVL.

The chain combines TRBV27 with TRBJ2-5; TRBD1 matches 7 bases. CDR3 length: 16 residues. J was trimmed by 5 bases and V by 2 bases; bases with no gene match: 11. Germline CDR1 is MNHEY and CDR2 is SMNVEV (reference sequence). CDR3 DNA: TGTGCCAGCAGTTTAAACAGGGGCGCTGTCTGGGAGACCCAGTACTTC. Translated: CASSLNRGAVWETQYF.